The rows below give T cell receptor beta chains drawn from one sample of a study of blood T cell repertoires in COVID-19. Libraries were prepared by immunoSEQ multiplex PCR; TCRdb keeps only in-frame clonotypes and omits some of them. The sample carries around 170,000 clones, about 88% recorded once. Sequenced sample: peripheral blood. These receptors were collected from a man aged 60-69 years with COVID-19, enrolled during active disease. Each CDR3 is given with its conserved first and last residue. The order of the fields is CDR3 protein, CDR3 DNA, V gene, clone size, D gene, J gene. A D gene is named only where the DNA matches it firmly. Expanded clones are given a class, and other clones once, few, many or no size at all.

CDR3 protein: CAIRPGGLSGNTIYF; CDR3 DNA: TGTGCCATCAGACCCGGCGGTCTGTCTGGAAACACCATATATTTT; V gene: TRBV10-3; clone size: NA; D gene: NA; J gene: TRBJ1-3
CDR3 protein: CASSQDPGRAVILFGELFF; CDR3 DNA: TGCGCCAGCAGCCAAGATCCGGGCAGGGCGGTTATCTTATTCGGGGAGCTGTTTTTT; V gene: TRBV4-1; clone size: NA; D gene: NA; J gene: TRBJ2-2
CDR3 protein: CATSDRNRVGSTEAFF; CDR3 DNA: TGTGCCACCAGTGATCGAAACAGGGTGGGGAGCACTGAAGCTTTCTTT; V gene: TRBV24-1; clone size: NA; D gene: NA; J gene: TRBJ1-1
CDR3 protein: CASSYLFSMRSNQPQHF; CDR3 DNA: TGTGCCAGCAGTTATTTGTTCTCGATGCGTAGCAATCAGCCCCAGCATTTT; V gene: TRBV6-2/TRBV6-3; clone size: NA; D gene: NA; J gene: TRBJ1-5
CDR3 protein: CAIRTGSYEQYF; CDR3 DNA: TGTGCCATAAGGACAGGGAGCTACGAGCAGTACTTC; V gene: TRBV6-6; clone size: NA; D gene: TRBD1; J gene: TRBJ2-7
CDR3 protein: CASSLRAGSSGNTIYF; CDR3 DNA: TGTGCCAGCAGCTTAAGGGCCGGGAGCTCTGGAAACACCATATATTTT; V gene: TRBV7-9; clone size: few; D gene: NA; J gene: TRBJ1-3
CDR3 protein: CASAEGLAGGREQYF; CDR3 DNA: TGTGCCAGTGCCGAGGGACTAGCGGGGGGGCGCGAGCAGTACTTC; V gene: TRBV19; clone size: NA; D gene: TRBD2; J gene: TRBJ2-7
CDR3 protein: CASSLSAGSNYGYTF; CDR3 DNA: TGTGCCAGCAGCTTAAGCGCAGGGTCCAACTATGGCTACACCTTC; V gene: TRBV7-3; clone size: once; D gene: NA; J gene: TRBJ1-2
CDR3 protein: CASSFGQGGSPLHF; CDR3 DNA: TGCGCCAGCAGCTTCGGACAGGGTGGCTCACCCCTCCACTTT; V gene: TRBV5-1; clone size: few; D gene: TRBD1; J gene: TRBJ1-6
CDR3 protein: CAISLAPIGTGELFF; CDR3 DNA: TGTGCCATCAGTTTAGCGCCCATTGGCACCGGGGAGCTGTTTTTT; V gene: TRBV10-3; clone size: NA; D gene: NA; J gene: TRBJ2-2
CDR3 protein: CASSPGGTDYGYTF; CDR3 DNA: TGTGCCAGCTCACCAGGAGGGACAGACTATGGCTACACCTTC; V gene: TRBV18; clone size: NA; D gene: TRBD1; J gene: TRBJ1-2
CDR3 protein: CSVGTSGRTDEQFF; CDR3 DNA: TGCAGCGTTGGGACTAGCGGGAGGACCGATGAGCAGTTCTTC; V gene: TRBV29-1; clone size: NA; D gene: TRBD2; J gene: TRBJ2-1
CDR3 protein: CASSLSGTPLPLHF; CDR3 DNA: TGTGCCAGCAGCTTATCGGGAACTCCTCTTCCCCTCCACTTT; V gene: TRBV7-9; clone size: NA; D gene: NA; J gene: TRBJ1-6
CDR3 protein: CASRSGQELNTEAFF; CDR3 DNA: TGTGCCAGCAGGTCGGGACAGGAGCTGAACACTGAAGCTTTCTTT; V gene: TRBV28; clone size: NA; D gene: TRBD1; J gene: TRBJ1-1
CDR3 protein: CASSSTSGPSYEQYF; CDR3 DNA: TGTGCCAGCAGCTCTACTAGCGGGCCTTCCTACGAGCAGTACTTC; V gene: TRBV7-2; clone size: NA; D gene: TRBD2; J gene: TRBJ2-7
CDR3 protein: CASSLGGGAQNEQFF; CDR3 DNA: TGTGCCAGCAGCTTAGGCGGGGGGGCGCAGAATGAGCAGTTCTTC; V gene: TRBV7-3; clone size: NA; D gene: TRBD2; J gene: TRBJ2-1
CDR3 protein: CASSLGNLKGDTEAFF; CDR3 DNA: TGTGCCAGCAGCTTGGGTAATCTGAAGGGAGACACTGAAGCTTTCTTT; V gene: TRBV5-6; clone size: NA; D gene: NA; J gene: TRBJ1-1
CDR3 protein: CASSPTERTGTQYF; CDR3 DNA: TGTGCCAGCAGCCCGACAGAGCGCACGGGGACCCAGTACTTC; V gene: TRBV11-1; clone size: once; D gene: NA; J gene: TRBJ2-5
CDR3 protein: CASSDWTANQPQHF; CDR3 DNA: TGTGCCAGCAGTGATTGGACAGCAAATCAGCCCCAGCATTTT; V gene: TRBV2; clone size: NA; D gene: NA; J gene: TRBJ1-5
CDR3 protein: CASYTSGKTDTQYF; CDR3 DNA: TGTGCCAGCTATACGTCCGGGAAAACAGATACGCAGTATTTT; V gene: TRBV6-5; clone size: NA; D gene: NA; J gene: TRBJ2-3
CDR3 protein: CASSSGLQETQYF; CDR3 DNA: TGTGCCAGCAGTTCGGGACTACAAGAGACCCAGTACTTC; V gene: TRBV7-2; clone size: NA; D gene: TRBD2; J gene: TRBJ2-5
CDR3 protein: CASKEAGGPEETQYF; CDR3 DNA: TGTGCCAGTAAGGAGGCGGGGGGGCCTGAAGAGACCCAGTACTTC; V gene: TRBV19; clone size: NA; D gene: TRBD2; J gene: TRBJ2-5
CDR3 protein: CASSLSGTSGTDTQYF; CDR3 DNA: TGTGCCAGCAGTTTATCCGGGACTAGCGGGACAGATACGCAGTATTTT; V gene: TRBV6-5; clone size: NA; D gene: TRBD2; J gene: TRBJ2-3
CDR3 protein: CASTPPGRETQYF; CDR3 DNA: TGTGCCAGCACCCCCCCAGGGCGGGAGACCCAGTACTTC; V gene: TRBV6-6; clone size: NA; D gene: NA; J gene: TRBJ2-5
CDR3 protein: CASSFSSWDSQKYF; CDR3 DNA: TGTGCCAGCAGCTTCTCCTCTTGGGACAGCCAAAAGTACTTC; V gene: TRBV9; clone size: NA; D gene: TRBD1; J gene: TRBJ2-7
CDR3 protein: CASSSEAAGNTIYF; CDR3 DNA: TGTGCCAGCAGTTCCGAAGCGGCGGGAAACACCATATATTTT; V gene: TRBV6-5; clone size: NA; D gene: NA; J gene: TRBJ1-3
CDR3 protein: CSGLADGYTF; CDR3 DNA: TGCAGCGGGCTGGCAGATGGCTACACCTTC; V gene: TRBV29-1; clone size: once; D gene: NA; J gene: TRBJ1-2
CDR3 protein: CASSGRAGTDTQYF; CDR3 DNA: TGTGCCAGCAGTGGCAGGGCCGGGACAGATACGCAGTATTTT; V gene: TRBV28; clone size: once; D gene: NA; J gene: TRBJ2-3
CDR3 protein: CASSPQTVATNEKLFF; CDR3 DNA: TGTGCCAGCTCACCACAGACAGTTGCAACTAATGAAAAACTGTTTTTT; V gene: TRBV18; clone size: once; D gene: NA; J gene: TRBJ1-4